This paragraph covers one TCR beta chain sequence. The nonmyeloablative bone marrow transplants came from related graft donors, with transient mixed chimerism. This record belongs to a study of Tregs in tolerant kidney transplant recipients. TCRdb's copy holds only in-frame clones and misses some; the assay was immunoSEQ multiplex PCR. The sample carries some 56,000 clones, 91% recorded once. This TCR was recovered from a human patient who received a combined kidney and bone marrow transplant. A subset of T cells may come from the graft donor. The specimen comprised CD8+ T cells from blood (PBMCs), sampled 24 months after the transplant.

CDR3 in amino acids: CASSQGAGQPQHF. In DNA form, the CDR3 reads TGCGCCAGCAGTCAGGGGGCTGGGCAGCCCCAGCATTTT. The chain is built from TRBV5-1 and TRBJ1-5, with 8 bases fitting TRBD1. The CDR3 totals 13 residues. Losses at the gene ends were 5 bases for V and 7 bases for J; bases not matched to a gene: 5. Germline V gives CDR1 SGHRS, CDR2 YFSETQ.